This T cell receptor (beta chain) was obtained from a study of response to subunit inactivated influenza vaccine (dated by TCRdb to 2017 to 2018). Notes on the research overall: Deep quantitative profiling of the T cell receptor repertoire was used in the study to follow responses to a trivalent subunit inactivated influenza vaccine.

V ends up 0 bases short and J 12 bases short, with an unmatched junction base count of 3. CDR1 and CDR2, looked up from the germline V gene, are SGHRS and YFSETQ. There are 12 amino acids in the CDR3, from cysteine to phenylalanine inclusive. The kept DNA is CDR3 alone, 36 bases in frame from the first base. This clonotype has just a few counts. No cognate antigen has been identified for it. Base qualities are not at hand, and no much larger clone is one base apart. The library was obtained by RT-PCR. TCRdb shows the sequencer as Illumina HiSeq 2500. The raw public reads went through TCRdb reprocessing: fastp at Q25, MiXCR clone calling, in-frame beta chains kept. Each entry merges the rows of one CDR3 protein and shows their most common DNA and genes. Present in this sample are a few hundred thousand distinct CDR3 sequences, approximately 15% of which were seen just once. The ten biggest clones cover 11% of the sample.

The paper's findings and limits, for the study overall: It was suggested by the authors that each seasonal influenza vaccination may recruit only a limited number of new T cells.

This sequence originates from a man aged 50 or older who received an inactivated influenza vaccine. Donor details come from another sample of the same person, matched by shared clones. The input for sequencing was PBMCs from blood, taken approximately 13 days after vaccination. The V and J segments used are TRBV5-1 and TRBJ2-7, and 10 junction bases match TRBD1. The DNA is TGCGCCAGCAGCTTGGAGGGACAGGGGCTGTACTTC. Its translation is CASSLEGQGLYF.